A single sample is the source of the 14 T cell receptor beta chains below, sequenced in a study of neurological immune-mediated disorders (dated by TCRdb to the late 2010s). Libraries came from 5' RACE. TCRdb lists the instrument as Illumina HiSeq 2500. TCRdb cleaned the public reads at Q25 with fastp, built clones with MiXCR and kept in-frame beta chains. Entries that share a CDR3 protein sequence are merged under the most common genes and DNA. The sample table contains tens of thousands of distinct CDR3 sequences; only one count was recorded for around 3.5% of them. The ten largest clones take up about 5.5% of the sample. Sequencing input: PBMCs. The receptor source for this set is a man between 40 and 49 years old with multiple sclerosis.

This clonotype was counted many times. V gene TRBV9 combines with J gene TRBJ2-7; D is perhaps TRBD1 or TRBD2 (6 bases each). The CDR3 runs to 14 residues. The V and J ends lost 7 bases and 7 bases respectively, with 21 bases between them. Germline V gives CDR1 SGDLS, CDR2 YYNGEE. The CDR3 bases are TGTGCCAGCGGAGGGGGGACACGGGAATCGGAGCAGTACTTC. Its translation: CASGGGTRESEQYF.

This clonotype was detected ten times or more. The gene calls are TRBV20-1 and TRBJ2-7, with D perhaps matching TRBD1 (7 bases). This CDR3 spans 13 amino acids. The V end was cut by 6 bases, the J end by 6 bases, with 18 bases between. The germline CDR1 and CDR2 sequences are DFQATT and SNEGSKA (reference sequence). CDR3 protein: CSAQGGPFFEQYF. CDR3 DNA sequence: TGCAGTGCCCAGGGGGGACCTTTTTTCGAGCAGTACTTC.

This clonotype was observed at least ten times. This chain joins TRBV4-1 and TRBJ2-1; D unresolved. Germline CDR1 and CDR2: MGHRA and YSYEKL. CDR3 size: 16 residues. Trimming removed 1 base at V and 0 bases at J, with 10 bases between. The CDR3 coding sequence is TGCGCCAGCAGCCAAGTAGATCTAGTCTCCTACAATGAGCAGTTCTTC. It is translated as CASSQVDLVSYNEQFF.

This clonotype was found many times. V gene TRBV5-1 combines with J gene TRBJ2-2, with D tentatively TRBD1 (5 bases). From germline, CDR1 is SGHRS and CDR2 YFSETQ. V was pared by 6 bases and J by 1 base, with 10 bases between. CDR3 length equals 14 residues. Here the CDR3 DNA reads TGCGCCAGCACACTGGGGCAGAACACCGGGGAGCTGTTTTTT. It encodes CASTLGQNTGELFF. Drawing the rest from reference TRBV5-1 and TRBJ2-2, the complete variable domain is KAGVTQTPRYLIKTRGQQVTLSCSPISGHRSVSWYQQTPGQGLQFLFEYFSETQRNKGNFPGRFSGRQFSNSRSEMNVSTLELGDSALYLCASTLGQNTGELFFGEGSRLTVL.

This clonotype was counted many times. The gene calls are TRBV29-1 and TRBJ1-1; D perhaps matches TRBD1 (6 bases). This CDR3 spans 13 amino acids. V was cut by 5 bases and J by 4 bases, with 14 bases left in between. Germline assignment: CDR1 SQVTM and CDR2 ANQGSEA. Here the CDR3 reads CSVWGGESTEAFF. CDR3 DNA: TGCAGCGTTTGGGGGGGCGAAAGCACTGAAGCTTTCTTT.

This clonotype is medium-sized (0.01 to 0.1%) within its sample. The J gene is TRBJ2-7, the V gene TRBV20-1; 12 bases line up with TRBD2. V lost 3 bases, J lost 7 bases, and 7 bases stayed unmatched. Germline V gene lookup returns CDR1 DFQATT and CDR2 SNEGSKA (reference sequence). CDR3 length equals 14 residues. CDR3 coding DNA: TGCAGTGCTAGTTCTAGCGGGGGGGCCTCAGAGCAGTACTTC. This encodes CSASSSGGASEQYF.

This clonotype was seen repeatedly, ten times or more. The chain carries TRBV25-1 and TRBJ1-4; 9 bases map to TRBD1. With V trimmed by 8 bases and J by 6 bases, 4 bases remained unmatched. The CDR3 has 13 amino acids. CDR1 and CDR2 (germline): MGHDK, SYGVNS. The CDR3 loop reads CASWGQGHEKLFF. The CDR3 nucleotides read TGTGCCAGCTGGGGACAGGGCCATGAAAAACTGTTTTTT.

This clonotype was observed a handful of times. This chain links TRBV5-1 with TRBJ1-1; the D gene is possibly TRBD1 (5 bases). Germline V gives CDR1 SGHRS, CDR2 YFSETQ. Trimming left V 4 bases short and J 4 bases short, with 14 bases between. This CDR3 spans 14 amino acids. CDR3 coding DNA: TGCGCCAGCAGCCCGGGGCAGAAGGTCACTGAAGCTTTCTTT. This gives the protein CASSPGQKVTEAFF.

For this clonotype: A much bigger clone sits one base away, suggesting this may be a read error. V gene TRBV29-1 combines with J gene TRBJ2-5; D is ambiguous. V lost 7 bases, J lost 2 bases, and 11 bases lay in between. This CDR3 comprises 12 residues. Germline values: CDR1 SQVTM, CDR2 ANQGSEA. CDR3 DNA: TGCAGCGCCGCGGAAAGTCAAGAGACCCAGTACTTC. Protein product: CSAAESQETQYF.

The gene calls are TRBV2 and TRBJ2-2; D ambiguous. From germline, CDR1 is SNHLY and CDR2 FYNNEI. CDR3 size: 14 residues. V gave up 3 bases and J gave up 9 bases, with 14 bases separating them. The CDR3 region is CASSEGSMDRELFF. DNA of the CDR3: TGTGCCAGCAGTGAGGGGTCTATGGACCGGGAGCTGTTTTTT. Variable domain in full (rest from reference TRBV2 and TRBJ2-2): EPEVTQTPSHQVTQMGQEVILRCVPISNHLYFYWYRQILGQKVEFLVSFYNNEISEKSEIFDDQFSVERPDGSNFTLKIRSTKLEDSAMYFCASSEGSMDRELFFGEGSRLTVL.

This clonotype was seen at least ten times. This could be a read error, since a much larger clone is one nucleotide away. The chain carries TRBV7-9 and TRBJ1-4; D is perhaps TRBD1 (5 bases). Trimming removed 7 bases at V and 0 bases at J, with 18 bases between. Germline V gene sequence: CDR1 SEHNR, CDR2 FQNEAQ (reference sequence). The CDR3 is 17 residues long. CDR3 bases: TGTGCCAGCACCAAAGACAGTGCCCCTGCAACTAATGAAAAACTGTTTTTT. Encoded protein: CASTKDSAPATNEKLFF.

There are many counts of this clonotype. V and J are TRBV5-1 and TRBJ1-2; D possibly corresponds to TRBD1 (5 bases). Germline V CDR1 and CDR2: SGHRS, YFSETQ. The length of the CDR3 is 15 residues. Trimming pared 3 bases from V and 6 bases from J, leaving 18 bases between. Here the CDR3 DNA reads TGCGCCAGCAGCTGGGGCCGGGGGGAATCGGATGGCTACACCTTC. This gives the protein CASSWGRGESDGYTF.

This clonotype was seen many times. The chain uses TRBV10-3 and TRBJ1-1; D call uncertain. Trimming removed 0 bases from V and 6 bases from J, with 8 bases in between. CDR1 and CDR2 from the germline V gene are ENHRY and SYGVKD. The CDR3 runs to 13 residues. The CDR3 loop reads CAISESPLAEAFF. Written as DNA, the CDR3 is TGTGCCATCAGTGAGTCCCCTCTTGCTGAAGCTTTCTTT.

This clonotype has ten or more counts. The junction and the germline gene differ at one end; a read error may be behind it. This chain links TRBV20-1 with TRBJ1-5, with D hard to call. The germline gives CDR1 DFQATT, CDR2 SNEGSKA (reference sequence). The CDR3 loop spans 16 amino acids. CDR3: CSARDRMTVSGQPQNF. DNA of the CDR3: TGCAGTGCTAGAGATCGTATGACGGTTTCAGGTCAGCCCCAGAATTTT.